This TCR beta chain derives from a study of hypomethylating agent response in myelodysplastic syndrome. In the study overall: TET2 mutation, the most common, occurred in 5 of 11 patients. Responders were 6 or 7 patients with complete response or hematologic improvement; roughly five were non-responders. Complete response or hematologic improvement counted as response; others were non-responders.

The CDR3 runs to 18 residues. The germline V gene has CDR1 LNHDA and CDR2 SQIVND (reference sequence). Deletions cut 0 bases from V and 2 bases from J, with 17 bases between. In the original analysis: VDJdb flagged roughly 1.6% of 170,000 or so unique clonotypes as previously reported viral-epitope-specific. The protocol was immunoSEQ multiplex PCR, while the TCRdb copy is restricted to in-frame clones and leaves out a portion. That table is the source of V, J and clone size, and D and trimming were worked out from the DNA. The sample lists some 10,000 clones, 75% to 85% seen once, with 3% to 4% in the top ten.

The V call is TRBV19, the J call TRBJ2-1; a possible D gene is TRBD2 (6 bases). The TCR was taken from a human donor with myelodysplastic syndrome. The specimen was bone marrow, collected before or after starting hypomethylating agent treatment for myelodysplastic syndrome (not recorded which). The CDR3 is CASSIDSGAGPPYNEQFF. CDR3 DNA: TGTGCCAGTAGTATAGACTCGGGAGCGGGTCCTCCCTACAATGAGCAGTTCTTC.